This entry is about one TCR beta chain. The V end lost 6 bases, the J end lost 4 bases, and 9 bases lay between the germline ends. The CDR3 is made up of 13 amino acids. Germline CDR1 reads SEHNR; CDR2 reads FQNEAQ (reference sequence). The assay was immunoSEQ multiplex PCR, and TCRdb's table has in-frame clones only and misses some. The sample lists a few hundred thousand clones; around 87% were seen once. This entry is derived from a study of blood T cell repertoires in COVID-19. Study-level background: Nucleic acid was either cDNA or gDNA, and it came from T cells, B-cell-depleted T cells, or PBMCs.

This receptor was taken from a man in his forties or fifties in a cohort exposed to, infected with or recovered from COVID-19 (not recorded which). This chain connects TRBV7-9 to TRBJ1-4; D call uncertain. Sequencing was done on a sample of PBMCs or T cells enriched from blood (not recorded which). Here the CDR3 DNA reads TGTGCCAGCAGTTTTGGAGTTAATGAAAAACTGTTTTTT. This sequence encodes CASSFGVNEKLFF.